This T cell receptor beta chain was sequenced in a study of response to subunit inactivated influenza vaccine. Germline V gene sequence: CDR1 DFQATT, CDR2 SNEGSKA (reference sequence). V was pared by 6 bases and J by 6 bases, with 6 bases of the junction left unmatched. This CDR3 has 13 amino acids. TCRdb redid the calling of the RT-PCR reads with MiXCR, one entry per CDR3 protein. The repertoire holds 860,000 or so distinct CDR3 sequences, with around 20% as singletons. The sample in question was PBMCs from blood, obtained approximately 5 days after vaccination. The receptor comes from a man in his forties or fifties who received an inactivated influenza vaccine. The chain carries TRBV20-1 and TRBJ2-1; 9 bases agree with TRBD1. CDR3 region: CSAPGQGANEQFF. CDR3 bases: TGCAGTGCGCCGGGACAGGGAGCCAATGAGCAGTTCTTC.